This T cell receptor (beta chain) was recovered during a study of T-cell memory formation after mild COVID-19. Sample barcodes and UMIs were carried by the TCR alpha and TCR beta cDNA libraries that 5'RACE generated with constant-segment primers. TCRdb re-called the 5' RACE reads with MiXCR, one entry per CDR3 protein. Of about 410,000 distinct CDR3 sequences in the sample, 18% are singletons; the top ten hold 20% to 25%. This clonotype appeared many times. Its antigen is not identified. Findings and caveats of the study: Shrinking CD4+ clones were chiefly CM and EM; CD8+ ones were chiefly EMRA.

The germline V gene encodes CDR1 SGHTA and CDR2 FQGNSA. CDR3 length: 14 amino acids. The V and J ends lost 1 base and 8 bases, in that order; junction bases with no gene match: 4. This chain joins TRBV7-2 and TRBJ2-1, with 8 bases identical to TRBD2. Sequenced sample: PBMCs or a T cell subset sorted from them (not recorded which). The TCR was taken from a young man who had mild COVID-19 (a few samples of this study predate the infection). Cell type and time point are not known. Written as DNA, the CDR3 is TGTGCCAGCAGCTTAGGACTAGCGAAGGATGAGCAGTTCTTC. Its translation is CASSLGLAKDEQFF.